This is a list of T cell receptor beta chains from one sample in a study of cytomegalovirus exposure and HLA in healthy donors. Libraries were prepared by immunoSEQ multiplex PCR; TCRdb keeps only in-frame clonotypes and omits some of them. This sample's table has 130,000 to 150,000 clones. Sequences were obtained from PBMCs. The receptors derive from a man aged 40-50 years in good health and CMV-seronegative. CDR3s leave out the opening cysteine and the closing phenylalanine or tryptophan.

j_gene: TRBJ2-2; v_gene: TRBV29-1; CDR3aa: SVEGDRAAGELF
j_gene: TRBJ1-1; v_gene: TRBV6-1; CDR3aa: ASYRGRGTEAF
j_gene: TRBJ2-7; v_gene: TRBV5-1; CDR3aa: ASSLPGQTDEQY
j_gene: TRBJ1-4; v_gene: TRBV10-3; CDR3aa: AISPGQGGREKLF
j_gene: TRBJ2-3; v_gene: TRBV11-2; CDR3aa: ASSLQSSGVSTDTQY
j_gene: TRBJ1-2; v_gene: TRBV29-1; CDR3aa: SVGPTGGANNGYT
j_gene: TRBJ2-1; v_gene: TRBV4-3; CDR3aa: ASSQNAGDSYNEQF
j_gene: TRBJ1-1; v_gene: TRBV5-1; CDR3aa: ASSLGAGGHNEAF
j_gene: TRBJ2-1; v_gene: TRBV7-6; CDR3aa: ASSLGTSGGAYNEQF
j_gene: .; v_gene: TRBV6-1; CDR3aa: ASRNRPLYEQY
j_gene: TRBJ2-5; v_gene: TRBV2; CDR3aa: ASSEGVAGGRIEETQY
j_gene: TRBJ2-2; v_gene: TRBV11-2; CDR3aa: ASSPVVGGELF
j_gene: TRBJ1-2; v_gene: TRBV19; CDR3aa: ASSMGDNYGYT
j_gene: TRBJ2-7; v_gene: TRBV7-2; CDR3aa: ASTPGTGESYEQY
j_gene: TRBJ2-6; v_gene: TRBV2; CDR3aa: ASSIQGAGANVLT
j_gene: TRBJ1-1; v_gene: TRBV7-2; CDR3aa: ASSLQGAYAEAF
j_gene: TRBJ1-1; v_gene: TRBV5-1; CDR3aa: ASRTGTANTEAF
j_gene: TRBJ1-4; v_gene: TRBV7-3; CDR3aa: ASSLERTRGEKLF
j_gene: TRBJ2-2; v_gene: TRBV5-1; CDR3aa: ASSQVFRELF
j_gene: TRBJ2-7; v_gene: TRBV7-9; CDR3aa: ASSAEGRYEQY
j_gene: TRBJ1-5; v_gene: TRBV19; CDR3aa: ASYGKDSSQRGEPQH
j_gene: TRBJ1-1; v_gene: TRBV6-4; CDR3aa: ASSAGVNTEAF
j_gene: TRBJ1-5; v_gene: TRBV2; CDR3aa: ASSEFSGQGRSNQPQH
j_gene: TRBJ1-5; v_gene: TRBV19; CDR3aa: ASSAGYSNQPQH
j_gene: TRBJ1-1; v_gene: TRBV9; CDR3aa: ASSTGQADTEAF
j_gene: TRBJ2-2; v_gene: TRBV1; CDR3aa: TSSQASVPPTPHGELF
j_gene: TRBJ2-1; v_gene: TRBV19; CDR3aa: ASSIAGGQRYANEQF
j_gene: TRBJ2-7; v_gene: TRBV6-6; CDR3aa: ASSYWLAEPYEQY
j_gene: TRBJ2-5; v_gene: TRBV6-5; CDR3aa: ASSPRTGPETQY
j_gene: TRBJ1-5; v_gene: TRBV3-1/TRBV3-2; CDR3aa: ASRTGRH
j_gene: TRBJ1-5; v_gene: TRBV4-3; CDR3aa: ASSRSAGEQPQH
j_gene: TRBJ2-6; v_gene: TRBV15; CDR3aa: ATSGQVSGANVLT
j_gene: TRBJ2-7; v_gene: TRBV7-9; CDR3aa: ASSWSSYEQY
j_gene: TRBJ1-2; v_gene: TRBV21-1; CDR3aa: ASSKARGHRYYGYT
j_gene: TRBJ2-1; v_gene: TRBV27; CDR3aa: ASSSTSGGLREQF
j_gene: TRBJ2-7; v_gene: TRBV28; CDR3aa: ASIGPDLTYEQY
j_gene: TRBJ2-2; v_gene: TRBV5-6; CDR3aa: ASSTGVGELF
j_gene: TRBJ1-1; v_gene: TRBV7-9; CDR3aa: ASSPGGHTEAF
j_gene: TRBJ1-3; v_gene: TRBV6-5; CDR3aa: ASSSMLEGNTIY
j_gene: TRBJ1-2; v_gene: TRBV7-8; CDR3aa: ASSLGQGGYGYT
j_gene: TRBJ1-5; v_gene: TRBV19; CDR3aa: ASTRGGANQPQH
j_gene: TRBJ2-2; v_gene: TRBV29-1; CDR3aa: SATGRGVSRELF
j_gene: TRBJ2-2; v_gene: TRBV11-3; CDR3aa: ASSLGGLDTGELF
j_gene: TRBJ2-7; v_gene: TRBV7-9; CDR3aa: ASSPVGQGLGYEQY
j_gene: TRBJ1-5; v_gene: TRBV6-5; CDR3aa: ASSTVYSNQPQH
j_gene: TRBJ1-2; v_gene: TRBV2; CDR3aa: ASSEEQGAYGYT
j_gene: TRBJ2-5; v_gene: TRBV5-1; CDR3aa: ASSLADMGREQY
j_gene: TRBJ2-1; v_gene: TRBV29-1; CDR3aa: GSGVSYNEQF
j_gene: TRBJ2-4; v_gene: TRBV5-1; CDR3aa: ASSFDRRWQY